The 22 T cell receptor beta chains presented below share a single source sample, sequenced in a study of T cell changes during pregnancy in multiple sclerosis. Measured with immunoSEQ multiplex PCR; TCRdb has only the in-frame clones, and not every one. The table lists approximately 82,000 clones, under 95% of them singletons, with 0.45% to 0.6% in the top ten. The material sequenced was CD4+ T cells from peripheral blood mononuclear cells, taken in the second trimester of pregnancy. These receptor sequences come from a female donor with multiple sclerosis, enrolled in a pregnancy study.

This chain joins TRBV2 and TRBJ1-1; D gene uncertain. The germline V gene encodes CDR1 SNHLY and CDR2 FYNNEI. The CDR3 sequence is 13 residues long. Trimming took 4 bases from V and 6 from J, leaving 12 bases between them. CDR3 in amino acids: CASSVSQRAEAFF. The CDR3 coding sequence is TGTGCCAGCAGTGTCTCCCAGCGGGCTGAAGCTTTCTTT.

The chain has TRBV11-3 and TRBJ2-2; 12 bases are shared with TRBD1. The CDR3 totals 18 residues. Germline trimming cut 5 bases from V and 1 base from J; bases unmatched to any gene: 8. Germline values: CDR1 SGHNT, CDR2 YENEEA. The DNA of the CDR3 is TGTGCCAGCAGCATCGCGGGACAGGGGGCGAGGAACACCGGGGAGCTGTTTTTT. It yields the protein CASSIAGQGARNTGELFF.

This sequence joins TRBV5-1 and TRBJ2-7, with D tentatively TRBD2 (5 bases). Germline V gene sequence: CDR1 SGHRS, CDR2 YFSETQ. Trimming removed 0 bases from V and 11 bases from J, with 15 bases in between. The CDR3 runs to 13 residues. CDR3 sequence: CASSLAGLSTEYF. Here the CDR3 DNA reads TGCGCCAGCAGCTTGGCCGGACTTTCCACCGAGTACTTC.

The chain couples TRBV6-1 to TRBJ2-7; possible D gene TRBD1, 5 bases. The germline gives CDR1 MNHNS, CDR2 SASEGT. This CDR3 has 17 amino acids. Trimming removed 4 bases from V and 0 bases from J, with 19 bases in between. The CDR3 is CASSAWFGAFSSYEQYF. The CDR3, as DNA: TGTGCCAGCAGTGCTTGGTTTGGGGCCTTTAGCTCCTACGAGCAGTACTTC.

V gene TRBV29-1 combines with J gene TRBJ2-1, with D maybe TRBD2 (6 bases). V shed 7 bases and J shed 6 bases, with 19 bases lying between them. The germline V gene has CDR1 SQVTM and CDR2 ANQGSEA. The CDR3 is 14 residues long. CDR3 loop: CSAGRETVRNEQFF. The CDR3 DNA sequence: TGCAGCGCGGGACGGGAGACGGTCCGCAATGAGCAGTTCTTC.

CDR3 in amino acids: CASSVTRGDTQYF. The CDR3, as DNA: TGTGCCAGCAGTGTGACCCGCGGAGATACGCAGTATTTT. V usage is TRBV6-1 and J usage is TRBJ2-3; no clear D. Germline V gives CDR1 MNHNS, CDR2 SASEGT. CDR3 size: 13 residues. The ends were cut back, 4 bases at V and 5 bases at J, with 10 bases in the middle.

The chain uses TRBV7-2 and TRBJ2-7; the match to TRBD1 covers 10 bases. After removal of 4 bases from V and 6 bases from J, the junction contained 15 bases not matched to a gene. The germline CDR1 and CDR2 sequences are SGHTA and FQGNSA. The CDR3 is 17 amino acids. Here the CDR3 reads CASSSRTGTGVLGEQYF. The CDR3 bases are TGTGCCAGCAGCTCGAGGACCGGGACAGGGGTCCTCGGCGAGCAGTACTTC.

The V call is TRBV19, the J call TRBJ2-3; 11 positions agree with TRBD2. V was pared by 2 bases and J by 2 bases, with 6 bases of the junction left unmatched. Germline V gives CDR1 LNHDA, CDR2 SQIVND (reference sequence). CDR3 length: 17 residues. The DNA for the CDR3 is TGTGCCAGTAGTATAAGTCTAGCGGGGGGCGTCACAGATACGCAGTATTTT. This sequence encodes CASSISLAGGVTDTQYF.

This clone was recorded a few times. This chain connects TRBV2 to TRBJ1-6; no reliable D call. Trimming removed 7 bases from V and 9 bases from J, with 19 bases in between. This CDR3 contains 15 residues. CDR1 is SNHLY and CDR2 is FYNNEI in the germline V gene. The CDR3 bases are TGTGCCAGCACCTGGTCACCCCTCACTAGTTCACCCCTCCACTTT. This gives the protein CASTWSPLTSSPLHF. The variable domain in full, completed from reference TRBV2 and TRBJ1-6, reads EPEVTQTPSHQVTQMGQEVILRCVPISNHLYFYWYRQILGQKVEFLVSFYNNEISEKSEIFDDQFSVERPDGSNFTLKIRSTKLEDSAMYFCASTWSPLTSSPLHFGNGTRLTVT.

The V and J genes are TRBV5-1 and TRBJ2-1; D is ambiguous. CDR1 is SGHRS and CDR2 is YFSETQ in the germline V gene. The CDR3 consists of 15 residues. Trimming took off 0 bases at V and 0 bases at J, with 7 bases between the two ends. CDR3 protein: CASSLGPSSYNEQFF. DNA for the CDR3: TGCGCCAGCAGCTTGGGGCCTAGCTCCTACAATGAGCAGTTCTTC.

This clone showed up just once. The chain has TRBV20-1 and TRBJ2-5; D gene uncertain. V was trimmed by 6 bases and J by 5 bases, leaving 10 bases between them. The germline V gene encodes CDR1 DFQATT and CDR2 SNEGSKA (reference sequence). The CDR3 length is 11 residues. Here the CDR3 DNA reads TGCAGTGCGAGAATTTCGGAGACCCAGTACTTC. Protein product: CSARISETQYF.

This clone was recorded only once. The chain has TRBV10-3 and TRBJ1-2, with TRBD1 as a possible D gene (6 bases). The CDR3 runs 17 residues. Germline CDR1 ENHRY, CDR2 SYGVKD. Between the trimmed V and J ends, which lost 3 bases and 7 bases, there was a span of 24 bases. In DNA, the CDR3 is TGTGCCATCAGTGATCAATTGGCTACAGGGTCCCGCGGTGGCTACACCTTC. Translating it yields CAISDQLATGSRGGYTF.

The gene calls are TRBV7-2 and TRBJ1-2; perhaps TRBD1 as D (5 bases). The CDR3 sequence is 13 residues long. Germline values: CDR1 SGHTA, CDR2 FQGNSA. The germline V and J ends were trimmed by 2 bases and 4 bases, with 8 bases remaining between them. CDR3 nucleotide sequence: TGTGCCAGCAGCTTAACGGGGGGCTATGGCTACACCTTC. Translated, it gives CASSLTGGYGYTF.

The chain couples TRBV28 to TRBJ2-1; D is ambiguous. The CDR3 is 12 residues long. Between the trimmed V and J ends, which lost 1 base and 7 bases, there was a span of 5 bases. Germline loops: CDR1 MDHEN, CDR2 SYDVKM. The CDR3: CASSLFLNEQFF. The CDR3 region has the DNA TGTGCCAGCAGTTTATTCTTGAATGAGCAGTTCTTC. Full variable domain (remainder filled in from reference TRBV28 and TRBJ2-1): DVKVTQSSRYLVKRTGEKVFLECVQDMDHENMFWYRQDPGLGLRLIYFSYDVKMKEKGDIPEGYSVSREKKERFSLILESASTNQTSMYLCASSLFLNEQFFGPGTRLTVL.

This clone was detected a few times. A junction boundary mismatches the germline segment, possibly from a read error. The chain has TRBV12-5 and TRBJ2-2; 9 positions match TRBD1. In germline, CDR1 is LGHNT, CDR2 FRNRAP. This CDR3 spans 17 amino acids. The CDR3: CASGSQGGQGNTGELFF. CDR3 in DNA: TGTGCTAGCGGTTCACAAGGGGGACAGGGGAACACCGGGGAGCTGTTTTTT.

V gene TRBV11-3 combines with J gene TRBJ2-1; TRBD1 might be the D (5 bases). Germline CDR1 SGHNT, CDR2 YENEEA. Trimming stripped 3 bases from V and 3 bases from J, with 12 bases between. The CDR3 spans 15 residues. The CDR3 protein is CASSFGAVDYNEQFF. The CDR3 DNA reads as TGTGCCAGCAGCTTTGGGGCGGTGGACTACAATGAGCAGTTCTTC.

The chain recombines TRBV7-2 with TRBJ2-7, with D unclear. Germline V lookup: CDR1 SGHTA, CDR2 FQGNSA. The CDR3 runs 13 residues. V was trimmed by 5 bases and J by 5 bases, leaving 13 bases between them. The CDR3 DNA follows: TGTGCCAGCAGCCCTACCACAGTCAACGAGCAGTACTTC. It encodes CASSPTTVNEQYF.

The gene calls are TRBV11-3 and TRBJ2-1; D is possibly TRBD2 (5 bases). V lost 5 bases, J lost 4 bases, and 12 bases lay in between. CDR1 is SGHNT, CDR2 YENEEA, per germline. The CDR3 is 14 residues long. The CDR3 loop reads CASSPPGKYNEQFF. In DNA form, the CDR3 reads TGTGCCAGCAGCCCACCGGGGAAGTACAATGAGCAGTTCTTC.

This clone was observed once. At one of its ends the junction is not consistent with the germline gene, which may arise from a read error. The chain recombines TRBV7-7 with TRBJ2-5; no firm D call. CDR3 length: 12 residues. Germline V gives CDR1 SSHAT, CDR2 FNYEAQ (reference sequence). The CDR3 sequence is CASSLGRETQYF. CDR3 coding DNA: TGTGCTAGCAGCCTGGGCCGGGAGACCCAGTACTTC.

The V gene is TRBV10-3, the J gene TRBJ2-7; the match to TRBD2 covers 16 bases. The CDR3 contains 23 residues. The V gene end was trimmed by 2 bases and the J gene end by 2 bases; junction bases not matched to a gene: 21. Germline values: CDR1 ENHRY, CDR2 SYGVKD. CDR3 amino acids: CAISEPQPGLAGGPWMLAYEQYF. DNA of the CDR3: TGTGCCATCAGTGAGCCCCAACCGGGACTAGCGGGAGGGCCTTGGATGTTGGCCTACGAGCAGTACTTC.

This chain uses TRBV27 with TRBJ1-4, with 10 bases lining up with TRBD1. CDR3 length: 16 residues. CDR1 MNHEY and CDR2 SMNVEV come from the germline V gene (reference sequence). V dropped 6 bases and J dropped 13; count of bases not matched to a gene: 17. The CDR3 is CASSPAGQGFGVRLFF. The CDR3 nucleotides read TGTGCCAGCAGCCCAGCGGGACAGGGGTTCGGTGTTCGACTGTTTTTT.

This clone was seen only once. This chain connects TRBV7-2 to TRBJ2-7; TRBD1 matches at 7 bases. J gave up 6 bases and V 4 bases, and 9 bases lay outside the gene matches. The CDR3 covers 14 residues. Germline-derived CDR1 and CDR2 are SGHTA and FQGNSA. The CDR3 DNA reads as TGTGCCAGCAGCTCGGATACAGGGGTGAGCGAGCAGTACTTC. Translating gives CASSSDTGVSEQYF.